The 21 T cell receptor beta chains in this list originate from one sample, sequenced in a study of blood T cell repertoires in COVID-19. Only in-frame clones appear in the TCRdb table, and some are missing; sequencing was by immunoSEQ multiplex PCR. The table shows around 200,000 clones, with approximately 79% occurring only once. The sample taken for sequencing was peripheral blood. Every receptor here comes from a woman aged 45-65 years with acute or convalescent COVID-19.

CDR3: CASRAGTANQPQHF. CDR3 DNA: TGTGCCAGCAGGGCCGGGACAGCCAATCAGCCCCAGCATTTT. The gene calls are TRBV6-6 and TRBJ1-5; 7 bases agree with TRBD1. V shed 6 bases, J shed 3 bases, and the junction held 5 bases outside the gene matches. CDR1 is MNHNY, CDR2 SVGAGI, per germline (reference sequence). This CDR3 is built from 14 residues.

CDR3 protein: CAWRIRRGGGYNEQFF. Written as DNA, the CDR3 is TGTGCCTGGAGGATCCGCCGCGGGGGGGGATACAATGAGCAGTTCTTC. The chain uses TRBV30 and TRBJ2-1, with 9 positions matching TRBD2. CDR1 is GTSNPN and CDR2 is SVGIG in the germline V gene (reference sequence). The CDR3 consists of 16 residues. The V and J ends lost 3 bases and 4 bases, in that order; junction bases with no gene match: 10.

The genes are TRBV9 and TRBJ2-2; TRBD1 matches at 10 bases. V was pared by 4 bases and J by 4 bases, with 13 bases of the junction left unmatched. The CDR3 contains 18 residues. CDR1 and CDR2 from the germline V gene are SGDLS and YYNGEE. The CDR3 loop is CASSPERGQGLSTGELFF. The DNA of the CDR3 is TGTGCCAGCAGCCCAGAAAGGGGACAGGGGCTGTCCACCGGGGAGCTGTTTTTT.

This clone has only a few counts. The chain uses TRBV5-1 and TRBJ2-7; TRBD2 might be the D (7 bases). The CDR3 contains 15 residues. V lost 4 bases to trimming and J lost 4 bases, with 18 bases between them. Germline CDR1 is SGHRS and CDR2 is YFSETQ. Here the CDR3 reads CASSPAGGAGYEQYF. The CDR3 DNA follows: TGCGCCAGCAGCCCGGCTGGGGGGGCGGGTTACGAGCAGTACTTC.

The V and J genes are TRBV27 and TRBJ2-5; 7 bases match TRBD2. V lost 2 bases and J lost 0; bases outside the gene matches: 12. CDR1 is MNHEY and CDR2 is SMNVEV in the germline V gene (reference sequence). The length of the CDR3 is 18 residues. CDR3 residues: CASSLRRAVSGNQETQYF. Here the CDR3 DNA reads TGTGCCAGCAGTTTACGGCGCGCGGTAAGCGGGAACCAAGAGACCCAGTACTTC.

This clone was seen only once. J is TRBJ2-1 and V is TRBV5-1; perhaps TRBD2 as D (6 bases). Germline CDR1 SGHRS, CDR2 YFSETQ. This CDR3 comprises 13 residues. Trimming stripped 3 bases from V and 6 bases from J, with 10 bases between. The CDR3 region is CASSWQGGNEQFF. In nucleotides, the CDR3 is TGCGCCAGCAGCTGGCAGGGAGGCAATGAGCAGTTCTTC.

This sequence joins TRBV28 and TRBJ1-1; D is unresolved. The germline V gene has CDR1 MDHEN and CDR2 SYDVKM. The V end lost 8 bases, the J end lost 3 bases, and 16 bases lay between the germline ends. The CDR3 sequence is 14 residues long. In nucleotides, the CDR3 is TGTGCCAGCGGAATTTCGGGGTTTGACACTGAAGCTTTCTTT. It codes for CASGISGFDTEAFF.

The chain combines TRBV2 with TRBJ2-5; 7 nucleotides line up with TRBD1. Germline loops: CDR1 SNHLY, CDR2 FYNNEI. V trimming: 3 bases; J trimming: 4 bases; junction bases outside the gene matches: 5. This CDR3 is built from 14 residues. As DNA, the CDR3 is TGTGCCAGCAGTGATCGAGGGGGCCCAGAGACCCAGTACTTC. Translated, it gives CASSDRGGPETQYF.

In this sample, this clone turned up a few times. V is TRBV7-9 and J is TRBJ2-6; D is unclear. V was cut by 3 bases and J by 0 bases, with 6 bases left in between. The germline V gene has CDR1 SEHNR and CDR2 FQNEAQ (reference sequence). The CDR3 sequence is 15 residues long. The CDR3 protein is CASSLYTSGANVLTF. In DNA, the CDR3 is TGTGCCAGCAGCTTGTACACCTCTGGGGCCAACGTCCTGACTTTC. Using reference TRBV7-9 and TRBJ2-6 for the parts outside the CDR3, the full variable domain is DTGVSQNPRHKITKRGQNVTFRCDPISEHNRLYWYRQTLGQGPEFLTYFQNEAQLEKSRLLSDRFSAERPKGSFSTLEIQRTEQGDSAMYLCASSLYTSGANVLTFGAGSRLTVL.

The CDR3 region has the DNA TGTGCCAGCAGCTTGGATCCAGGACTAGCGGGGATTACAGATACGCAGTATTTT. It translates to CASSLDPGLAGITDTQYF. V and J are TRBV5-4 and TRBJ2-3, with TRBD2 matching over 12 bases. Trimming at V came to 0 bases and at J to 3 bases, leaving 8 bases not matched to a gene. The CDR3 extends over 18 amino acids. Germline values: CDR1 SGHNT, CDR2 YYREEE (reference sequence).

The genes are TRBV3-1 (or the pseudogene TRBV3-2) and TRBJ1-3; D remains ambiguous. V was shortened by 3 bases and J by 0 bases, with 9 bases between the two germline ends. In germline, CDR1 is LGHDT, CDR2 YNNKEL (reference sequence). This CDR3 has 15 amino acids. The CDR3 DNA follows: TGTGCCAGCAGCCATACACCGATCTCTGGAAACACCATATATTTT. Protein: CASSHTPISGNTIYF.

The rearrangement uses TRBV18 and TRBJ2-7, with D perhaps matching TRBD1 (5 bases). Trimming stripped 5 bases from V and 2 bases from J, with 13 bases between. This CDR3 is built from 14 residues. Germline V gives CDR1 KGHSH, CDR2 LQKENI. The CDR3 spells CASSSDRLAYEQYF. The CDR3 DNA is TGTGCCAGCTCATCTGACAGACTTGCCTACGAGCAGTACTTC.

The chain carries TRBV7-6 and TRBJ1-6; D is perhaps TRBD1 (5 bases). The CDR3 sequence is 15 residues long. V gave up 2 bases and J gave up 5 bases, with 10 bases separating them. Germline V gene lookup returns CDR1 SGHVS and CDR2 FNYEAQ. The CDR3 DNA follows: TGTGCCAGCAGCTTATCAGGGTTTAATAATTCACCCCTCCACTTT. Its protein is CASSLSGFNNSPLHF. Looking up the rest from reference TRBV7-6 and TRBJ1-6 gives the full variable domain: GAGVSQSPRYKVTKRGQDVALRCDPISGHVSLYWYRQALGQGPEFLTYFNYEAQQDKSGLPNDRFSAERPEGSISTLTIQRTEQRDSAMYRCASSLSGFNNSPLHFGNGTRLTVT.

This clone was observed a few times. This chain links TRBV5-3 with TRBJ1-5; a weak D match, TRBD1 (6 bases). TRBV5-3 is noted as an ORF with a role that remains uncertain. V dropped 3 bases and J dropped 1 base, with 11 bases sitting between them. The CDR3 has 15 amino acids. CDR3 in amino acids: CARSWGTGSNQPQHF. CDR3 in DNA: TGTGCCAGAAGCTGGGGAACAGGGAGCAATCAGCCCCAGCATTTT.

This clone has just a few counts. V usage is TRBV5-4 and J usage is TRBJ2-1; 7 bases agree with TRBD1. Germline V CDR1 and CDR2: SGHNT, YYREEE (reference sequence). The V gene end was trimmed by 0 bases and the J gene end by 8 bases; junction bases not matched to a gene: 8. This CDR3 has 15 amino acids. The CDR3 sequence is CASSLAGSQGDEQFF. CDR3 DNA sequence: TGTGCCAGCAGCTTGGCGGGCTCCCAGGGGGATGAGCAGTTCTTC.

The chain links TRBV12-5 to TRBJ1-6, with D perhaps TRBD1 (6 bases). Trimming pared 1 base from V and 3 bases from J, leaving 10 bases between. The germline V gene encodes CDR1 LGHNT and CDR2 FRNRAP. This CDR3 comprises 16 residues. This chain's CDR3 is CASGLDDRIYNSPLHF. DNA of the CDR3: TGTGCTAGTGGTTTGGACGACAGGATCTATAATTCACCCCTCCACTTT.

In DNA, the CDR3 is TGCGCCAGCAGCTTGGTCCCGGGAGGCACAGATACGCAGTATTTT. This gives the protein CASSLVPGGTDTQYF. V gene TRBV5-1 combines with J gene TRBJ2-3, with D possibly being TRBD2 (6 bases). Germline loops: CDR1 SGHRS, CDR2 YFSETQ. The CDR3 loop spans 15 amino acids. Trimming shortened V by 0 bases and J by 1 base, and 9 bases separated the two germline ends.

V usage is TRBV5-1 and J usage is TRBJ1-4, with 10 bases matching TRBD1. After removal of 4 bases from V and 8 bases from J, the junction contained 14 bases not matched to a gene. The CDR3 is made up of 17 amino acids. Germline lookup yields CDR1 SGHRS and CDR2 YFSETQ. This CDR3 is CASSPDPLGTGEEKLFF. The CDR3 DNA sequence: TGCGCCAGCAGCCCGGACCCCCTCGGGACAGGGGAGGAAAAACTGTTTTTT.

The rearrangement links TRBV9 to TRBJ2-7; 14 nucleotides line up with TRBD2. With 3 bases clipped from V and 6 bases from J, the junction kept 5 bases outside the gene matches. The germline gives CDR1 SGDLS, CDR2 YYNGEE. This CDR3 is built from 15 residues. The CDR3 loop is CASSEGLAGESEQYF. In DNA, the CDR3 is TGTGCCAGCAGCGAGGGACTAGCGGGGGAATCCGAGCAGTACTTC.

The chain couples TRBV5-4 to TRBJ2-3, with D unresolved. Germline CDR1 is SGHNT and CDR2 is YYREEE (reference sequence). The CDR3 is made up of 12 amino acids. Trimming removed 6 bases from V and 6 bases from J, with 11 bases in between. The CDR3 bases are TGTGCCAGCAAGCGCCCCGGCGATACGCAGTATTTT. Translating gives CASKRPGDTQYF.

V gene TRBV27 combines with J gene TRBJ1-2, with a weak D call TRBD1 (5 bases). Germline CDR1 and CDR2: MNHEY and SMNVEV (reference sequence). V dropped 8 bases and J dropped 3 bases, with 19 bases sitting between them. The CDR3 covers 15 residues. CDR3 nucleotide sequence: TGTGCCAGCCGTAACCCCAGGGCCCTATACTATGGCTACACCTTC. This gives the protein CASRNPRALYYGYTF.